Shown below are 21 T cell receptor beta chains from a single sample sequenced in a study of brain T cells in children with intractable seizures. Generated by immunoSEQ multiplex PCR, the TCRdb table keeps only in-frame clones and is missing some. This sample has about 80,000 clones, with around 90% found just once. Sequences were derived from peripheral blood, sampled at surgery. The receptors come from a girl aged 2 to 10 with Rasmussen encephalitis and intractable seizures.

V usage is TRBV28 and J usage is TRBJ2-2; D unresolved. Germline CDR1 is MDHEN and CDR2 is SYDVKM. The V and J ends lost 2 bases and 5 bases respectively, with 12 bases between them. The CDR3 covers 15 residues. The CDR3 region has the DNA TGTGCCAGCAGTTTAATACCGAAAGCGACCGGGGAGCTGTTTTTT. It specifies CASSLIPKATGELFF.

The J gene is TRBJ1-5, the V gene TRBV10-3; possibly TRBD1 for D (5 bases). V gave up 8 bases and J gave up 4 bases, with 12 bases separating them. The germline gives CDR1 ENHRY, CDR2 SYGVKD. The CDR3 covers 13 residues. The CDR3 loop is CAIRATENQPQHF. CDR3 coding DNA: TGTGCCATCCGGGCGACAGAGAATCAGCCCCAGCATTTT.

J is TRBJ1-4 and V is TRBV6-5; TRBD1 matches 7 bases. CDR1 is MNHEY, CDR2 SVGAGI, per germline. The CDR3 loop spans 15 amino acids. The trim removed 6 bases at V and 0 bases at J, leaving 4 bases unmatched. CDR3 nucleotides: TGTGCCAGCAGCCCCGGGACAGCAACTAATGAAAAACTGTTTTTT. This encodes CASSPGTATNEKLFF.

The chain uses TRBV5-1 and TRBJ1-1; the D is unclear. Trimming took 4 bases from V and 1 from J, leaving 14 bases between them. This CDR3 is built from 15 residues. Germline V gives CDR1 SGHRS, CDR2 YFSETQ. In DNA form, the CDR3 reads TGCGCCAGCAGCCCCGAGCTTCACTCGAACACTGAAGCTTTCTTT. Its protein is CASSPELHSNTEAFF.

J is TRBJ1-4 and V is TRBV2; D unresolved. V was shortened by 3 bases and J by 1 base, with 6 bases between the two germline ends. Germline values: CDR1 SNHLY, CDR2 FYNNEI. This CDR3 is built from 14 residues. The CDR3 sequence: CASSERRTNEKLFF. For the CDR3, the DNA is TGTGCCAGCAGTGAGAGGAGAACTAATGAAAAACTGTTTTTT. Based on the CDR3 plus reference TRBV2 and TRBJ1-4, the full variable domain is EPEVTQTPSHQVTQMGQEVILRCVPISNHLYFYWYRQILGQKVEFLVSFYNNEISEKSEIFDDQFSVERPDGSNFTLKIRSTKLEDSAMYFCASSERRTNEKLFFGSGTQLSVL.

J is TRBJ1-6 and V is TRBV12-3 or TRBV12-4, with D hard to call. The V gene lost 3 bases and the J gene lost 14 bases, with 14 bases spanning the gap. This CDR3 contains 13 residues. The CDR3 spells CASSFAVESALHF. CDR3 sequence (DNA): TGTGCCAGCAGTTTCGCGGTAGAATCAGCCCTCCACTTT.

This chain uses TRBV28 with TRBJ1-5, with TRBD1 as a possible D gene (5 bases). This CDR3 comprises 16 residues. V lost 1 base, J lost 2 bases, and 12 bases lay in between. CDR1 is MDHEN and CDR2 is SYDVKM in the germline V gene. The chain's CDR3 is CASSLYRQGGNQPQHF. CDR3 coding DNA: TGTGCCAGCAGTTTATACCGGCAGGGAGGCAATCAGCCCCAGCATTTT.

The rearrangement uses TRBV24-1 and TRBJ2-3; D is uncertain. The CDR3 runs to 15 residues. CDR1 and CDR2 from the germline V gene are KGHDR and SFDVKD. The V and J ends lost 1 base and 3 bases respectively, with 10 bases between them. CDR3 sequence: CATSDFFSGTDTQYF. As DNA, the CDR3 is TGTGCCACCAGTGATTTCTTCTCCGGGACAGATACGCAGTATTTT.

The chain is built from TRBV6-5 and TRBJ2-2, with a possible D match to TRBD2 (7 bases). This CDR3 spans 15 amino acids. Trimming took 2 bases from V and 6 from J, leaving 13 bases between them. Germline loops: CDR1 MNHEY, CDR2 SVGAGI. This chain's CDR3 is CASSYSRGAAGELFF. In nucleotides, the CDR3 is TGTGCCAGCAGTTACAGTCGGGGGGCGGCCGGGGAGCTGTTTTTT.

This rearrangement joins TRBV4-2 to TRBJ2-7; maybe TRBD2 (6 bases). Germline CDR1 is LGHNA and CDR2 is YNFKEQ. V lost 1 base and J 2 bases, leaving 18 bases between the germline ends. The length of the CDR3 is 17 residues. In nucleotides, the CDR3 is TGTGCCAGCAGCCAAGTTGTAGCTGGCGGGACGACCTACGAGCAGTACTTC. It codes for CASSQVVAGGTTYEQYF.

This clone was observed a single time. This chain joins TRBV6-5 and TRBJ1-2; no clear D gene. V lost 2 bases and J 0 bases, leaving 4 bases between the germline ends. CDR3 length: 13 residues. Germline assignment: CDR1 MNHEY and CDR2 SVGAGI. CDR3 nucleotides: TGTGCCAGCAGTTACGCAACTAACTATGGCTACACCTTC. Protein sequence: CASSYATNYGYTF.

This clone was found once. The genes are TRBV24-1 and TRBJ2-7, with D unresolved. Per the germline V gene, CDR1 is KGHDR and CDR2 is SFDVKD. The CDR3 runs 11 residues. Trimming removed 0 bases at V and 5 bases at J, with 1 base between. This CDR3 is CATSDLNEQYF. CDR3 coding DNA: TGTGCCACCAGTGATTTGAACGAGCAGTACTTC.

The genes are TRBV7-9 and TRBJ2-3, with TRBD1 identical over 8 bases. Germline V gene lookup returns CDR1 SEHNR and CDR2 FQNEAQ (reference sequence). The CDR3 has 18 amino acids. J lost 2 bases, V lost 3 bases, and 13 bases had no gene match. CDR3 sequence reads: CASSLPQGAMVYTDTQYF. CDR3 DNA sequence: TGTGCCAGCAGCTTGCCCCAGGGGGCTATGGTTTACACAGATACGCAGTATTTT.

The V call is TRBV10-3, the J call TRBJ2-7; TRBD1 agrees at 10 bases. J lost 4 bases, V lost 10 bases, and 10 bases had no gene match. CDR1 and CDR2 from the germline V gene are ENHRY and SYGVKD. The CDR3 is 14 amino acids. The CDR3 region has the DNA TGTGCCAGCAAACTGGGACAGGGGTTGTACGAGCAGTACTTC. Translated, it gives CASKLGQGLYEQYF.

The V call is TRBV5-4, the J call TRBJ2-1; 11 bases are a match to TRBD2. With V trimmed by 7 bases and J by 0 bases, 9 bases remained unmatched. CDR1 is SGHNT, CDR2 YYREEE, per germline (reference sequence). The CDR3 extends over 17 amino acids. CDR3 in amino acids: CASGSGTSGSSYNEQFF. CDR3 DNA: TGTGCCAGCGGATCCGGGACTAGCGGTAGCTCCTACAATGAGCAGTTCTTC.

The chain uses TRBV7-3 and TRBJ2-4; D perhaps matches TRBD2 (5 bases). This CDR3 spans 14 amino acids. Germline loops: CDR1 SGHTA, CDR2 FQGTGA. The V end was cut by 5 bases, the J end by 0 bases, with 8 bases between. CDR3 coding DNA: TGTGCCAGCAGCCTAGGAGGAGCCAAAAACATTCAGTACTTC. Encoded protein: CASSLGGAKNIQYF.

This clone was picked up a small number of times. V usage is TRBV4-1 and J usage is TRBJ1-2; 7 bases agree with TRBD1. Unmatched junction bases numbered 9, after V lost 4 bases and J lost 4 bases. This CDR3 has 15 residues. Germline CDR1 MGHRA, CDR2 YSYEKL. The CDR3 DNA reads as TGCGCCAGCAGCCTTCAACCCCCAGGGGGCTATGGCTACACCTTC. As protein: CASSLQPPGGYGYTF.

The J gene is TRBJ2-5, the V gene TRBV3-1 (or the pseudogene TRBV3-2), with D possibly being TRBD1 or TRBD2 (7 bases each). The CDR3 covers 15 residues. Trimming removed 1 base from V and 6 bases from J, with 15 bases in between. Germline V CDR1 and CDR2: LGHDT, YNNKEL (reference sequence). This CDR3 reads CASSQARGGRKTQYF. The CDR3 DNA follows: TGTGCCAGCAGCCAAGCCAGGGGGGGGCGTAAGACCCAGTACTTC.

V is TRBV6-5 and J is TRBJ1-2; D not certain. CDR1 and CDR2 from the germline V gene are MNHEY and SVGAGI. This CDR3 is 16 amino acids long. Deletions cut 0 bases from V and 5 bases from J, with 16 bases between. This CDR3 is CASSYSYSSTSYGYTF. The DNA for the CDR3 is TGTGCCAGCAGTTACTCGTACAGCAGCACCTCTTATGGCTACACCTTC.

The CDR3 coding sequence is TGTGCCAGCAGAGCACAGGGCGTAGGGCAGTTCTTC. This encodes CASRAQGVGQFF. The chain links TRBV2 to TRBJ2-1; TRBD1 is a possible D gene (6 bases). Per germline, CDR1 SNHLY and CDR2 FYNNEI. V lost 6 bases and J lost 12, with 15 bases in between. The CDR3 has 12 amino acids.

The chain is built from TRBV5-4 and TRBJ2-7; TRBD2 agrees at 13 bases. Germline V gene data show CDR1 as SGHNT and CDR2 as YYREEE (reference sequence). The CDR3 loop spans 16 amino acids. V trimming: 3 bases; J trimming: 5 bases; junction bases outside the gene matches: 8. The CDR3 DNA is TGTGCCAGCAGCTCCGAGACGACTAGCGGGAGGAACGAGCAGTACTTC. Translated, it gives CASSSETTSGRNEQYF.